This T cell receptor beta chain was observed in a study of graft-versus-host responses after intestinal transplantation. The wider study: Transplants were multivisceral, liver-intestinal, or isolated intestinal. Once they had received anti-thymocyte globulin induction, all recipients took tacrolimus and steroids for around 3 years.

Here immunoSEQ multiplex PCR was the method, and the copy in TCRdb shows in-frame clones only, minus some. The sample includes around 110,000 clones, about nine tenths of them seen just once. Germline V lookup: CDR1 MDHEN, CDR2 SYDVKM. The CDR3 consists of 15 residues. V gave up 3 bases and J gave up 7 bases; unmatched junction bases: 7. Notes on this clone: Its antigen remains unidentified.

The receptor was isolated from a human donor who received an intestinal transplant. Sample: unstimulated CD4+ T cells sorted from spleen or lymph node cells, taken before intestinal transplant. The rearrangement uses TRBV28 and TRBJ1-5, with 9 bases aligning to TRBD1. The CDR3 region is CASSFGTGRGQPQHF. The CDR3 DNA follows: TGTGCCAGCAGTTTCGGGACAGGGAGAGGCCAGCCCCAGCATTTT.